This T cell receptor beta chain was sequenced for a study of identifying expanded T cells in peripheral blood. Regarding the study as a whole: Roughly two-week clone count variance significantly increased as total template count grew. Differentially abundant clones: around 1.2 between replicates, about 15 at approximately two weeks, 19 to 20 at four.

Here immunoSEQ multiplex PCR was the method, and the copy in TCRdb shows in-frame clones only, minus some. The sample comprises about 85,000 clones, about 88% of which are singletons, and 15% to 20% rests with the top ten. Note on this clone: The antigen is unknown.

Healthy donors had no documented immune events, such as infections, while sampled. Germline lookup yields CDR1 WSHSY and CDR2 SAAADI. The ends were cut back, 7 bases at V and 0 bases at J, with 10 bases in the middle. The CDR3 extends over 14 amino acids. The specimen sequenced was blood. This rearrangement joins TRBV10-2 to TRBJ1-3; the D gene is possibly TRBD1 (5 bases). The receptor was derived from a person aged 18-70 years in good health. CDR3 coding DNA: TGCGCCAGCAAGGCGACAGTCTCTGGAAACACCATATATTTT. Its protein is CASKATVSGNTIYF.